These 30 T cell receptor beta chains originate from one sample sequenced in a study of Graves' ophthalmopathy and Graves' hyperthyroidism. TCR beta CDR3 regions were amplified from RNA transcripts. First-round RT-PCR employed HTBI primers, with a second-round multiplex PCR after it. TCRdb reanalysed the multiplex PCR reads using MiXCR and keeps one entry per CDR3 protein. This table has around 1,000,000 distinct CDR3 sequences, about two fifths appearing once. Material for sequencing was peripheral blood or thyroid tissue (not recorded which). These receptors were collected from an adult man with Graves' hyperthyroidism.

This sequence joins TRBV29-1 and TRBJ1-5, with D possibly TRBD1 on 6 matching bases. With 8 bases removed from V and 3 bases from J, the gap between germline ends came to 17 bases. The CDR3 loop spans 14 amino acids. Germline CDR1 SQVTM, CDR2 ANQGSEA. The CDR3 reads CSITQGGPNQPQHF. The DNA of the CDR3 is TGCAGCATCACACAGGGAGGCCCCAATCAGCCCCAGCATTTT.

This clonotype was seen ten or more times. The chain combines TRBV20-1 with TRBJ2-7, with 10 bases identical to TRBD1. The V gene end was trimmed by 6 bases and the J gene end by 4 bases; junction bases not matched to a gene: 12. The length of the CDR3 is 15 residues. CDR1 and CDR2 from the germline V gene are DFQATT and SNEGSKA (reference sequence). CDR3 protein: CSAFSPQDRGYEQYF. The CDR3 DNA reads as TGCAGTGCCTTTTCCCCACAGGACAGGGGGTACGAGCAGTACTTC.

This clonotype showed up just a few times. This sequence joins TRBV7-9 and TRBJ1-1, with a weak D call TRBD1 (5 bases). The V end lost 5 bases, the J end lost 0 bases, and 19 bases lay between the germline ends. The CDR3 has 17 amino acids. Per the germline V gene, CDR1 is SEHNR and CDR2 is FQNEAQ (reference sequence). The CDR3 region is CASSQVPGSSMNTEAFF. The CDR3 DNA reads TGTGCCAGCAGCCAAGTCCCAGGGAGCTCCATGAACACTGAAGCTTTCTTT.

The chain uses TRBV11-2 and TRBJ1-5, with 7 bases aligning to TRBD1. V trimming: 1 base; J trimming: 13 bases; junction bases outside the gene matches: 7. The CDR3 sequence is 13 residues long. The V gene's germline CDR1 is SGHAT and CDR2 FQNNGV. The CDR3 DNA is TGTGCCAGCAGCTTAGCCGGGACAGCGGATCAGCATTTT. It yields the protein CASSLAGTADQHF.

This clonotype was detected many times. This chain links TRBV6-5 with TRBJ1-1; 11 bases align to TRBD1. The CDR3 has 14 amino acids. Trimming took 7 bases from V and 8 from J; bases not matched to a gene: 9. CDR1 and CDR2 from the germline V gene are MNHEY and SVGAGI. CDR3 protein: CASTLHRDRGEAFF. CDR3 DNA: TGTGCCAGCACCTTACACCGGGACAGGGGGGAAGCTTTCTTT.

The genes are TRBV7-2 and TRBJ2-6; the D is unclear. Per germline, CDR1 SGHTA and CDR2 FQGNSA. Trimming took off 5 bases at V and 10 bases at J, with 18 bases between the two ends. The CDR3 totals 15 residues. CDR3 loop: CASSHYKDWVNVLTF. For the CDR3, the DNA is TGTGCCAGCAGCCACTACAAGGATTGGGTGAACGTCCTGACTTTC.

This clonotype was detected ten times or more. The genes are TRBV4-1 and TRBJ1-6; perhaps TRBD1 as D (5 bases). CDR3 size: 15 residues. V lost 1 base, J lost 9 bases, and 13 bases lay in between. CDR1 MGHRA and CDR2 YSYEKL come from the germline V gene. The DNA of the CDR3 is TGCGCCAGCAGCCAAGTCAGGGCCGCGCGTTCACCCCTCCACTTT. It codes for CASSQVRAARSPLHF.

In the case of this clonotype: Given a much more abundant clone one base away, this may be a read error. The chain recombines TRBV7-9 with TRBJ2-5, with 7 bases lining up with TRBD1. Trimming removed 7 bases from V and 4 bases from J; junction bases left unmatched: 9. CDR3 length equals 14 residues. The V gene's germline CDR1 is SEHNR and CDR2 FQNEAQ (reference sequence). This CDR3 reads CASMGTDKIETQYF. The CDR3 DNA is TGTGCCAGCATGGGGACAGACAAGATAGAGACCCAGTACTTC.

This clonotype was seen at least ten times. The J gene is TRBJ2-2, the V gene TRBV29-1; D might be TRBD1 or TRBD2, each matching 6 bases. Trimming took 4 bases from V and 1 from J, leaving 16 bases between them. CDR1 is SQVTM and CDR2 is ANQGSEA in the germline V gene. The CDR3 sequence is 16 residues long. CDR3 amino acids: CSVANPGARNTGELFF. As DNA, the CDR3 is TGCAGCGTTGCTAACCCGGGGGCCCGGAACACCGGGGAGCTGTTTTTT.

The V gene is TRBV30, the J gene TRBJ2-7; 10 bases agree with TRBD2. J gave up 4 bases and V 7 bases, and 7 bases lay outside the gene matches. The CDR3 covers 13 residues. Germline V gene lookup returns CDR1 GTSNPN and CDR2 SVGIG (reference sequence). For the CDR3, the DNA is TGTGCCTTCGAAGCGGGGGGGCTGTACGAGCAGTACTTC. Translation gives CAFEAGGLYEQYF.

The chain recombines TRBV29-1 with TRBJ1-2; 9 positions match TRBD1. Germline lookup yields CDR1 SQVTM and CDR2 ANQGSEA. With V trimmed by 5 bases and J by 7 bases, 14 bases remained unmatched. The CDR3 has 15 residues. The CDR3 region has the DNA TGCAGCGTTAGCGCCTCCGGGACAGGGACCGGTGGCTACACCTTC. Its translation is CSVSASGTGTGGYTF.

This clonotype is a singleton in its sample. Just one base apart from a much larger clone, this may be a read error. The rearrangement links TRBV10-3 to TRBJ1-1; 7 positions match TRBD1. Germline CDR1 and CDR2: ENHRY and SYGVKD. Losses at the gene ends were 4 bases for V and 0 bases for J; bases not matched to a gene: 11. The CDR3 has 17 residues. The CDR3 bases are TGTGCCATCAGTGGCTGGACCGGGACAGCCTTGAACACTGAAGCTTTCTTT. Amino acid sequence: CAISGWTGTALNTEAFF.

This clonotype was seen many times. The rearrangement joins TRBV2 to TRBJ1-6; D ambiguous. V lost 0 bases to trimming and J lost 6 bases, with 12 bases between them. This CDR3 region has 16 residues. Germline V gene data show CDR1 as SNHLY and CDR2 as FYNNEI. In DNA form, the CDR3 reads TGTGCCAGCAGTGAAGCGCTCCGGGGATCTAATTCACCCCTCCACTTT. Amino acids: CASSEALRGSNSPLHF.

This clonotype showed up just a few times. CDR3 DNA: TGTGCCAGCAGCTCTACTCAGGGGGCTCTTTCCTACGAGCAGTACTTC. Residues: CASSSTQGALSYEQYF. This chain connects TRBV11-1 to TRBJ2-7; 8 bases are a match to TRBD1. Unmatched junction bases numbered 9, after V lost 4 bases and J lost 1 base. Germline V gene lookup returns CDR1 SGHAT and CDR2 FQDESV (reference sequence). The CDR3 loop spans 16 amino acids.

J is TRBJ1-1 and V is TRBV10-3; maybe TRBD1 (5 bases). The germline CDR1 and CDR2 sequences are ENHRY and SYGVKD. With 4 bases removed from V and 9 bases from J, the gap between germline ends came to 33 bases. This CDR3 spans 19 amino acids. This CDR3 reads CAISGGLAVHASRGRKAFF. The CDR3 DNA reads TGTGCCATCAGTGGGGGACTAGCGGTCCACGCTTCACGCGGGCGGAAAGCTTTCTTT.

The chain recombines TRBV15 with TRBJ1-6; TRBD1 matches at 7 bases. This CDR3 has 15 amino acids. CDR1 LNHNV and CDR2 YYDKDF come from the germline V gene (reference sequence). Germline trimming cut 3 bases from V and 13 bases from J; bases unmatched to any gene: 12. The CDR3 coding sequence is TGTGCCACCAGCAGCGGGACAGCCAATAATCCGCCCCTCCACTTT. Translation gives CATSSGTANNPPLHF.

CDR3 nucleotides: TGTGCCAGCAGTTTAGGTTTTGGGGACAGGGGAAACACCATATATTTT. Translated, it gives CASSLGFGDRGNTIYF. The gene calls are TRBV12-3 or TRBV12-4 and TRBJ1-3, with 8 positions matching TRBD1. V trimming: 1 base; J trimming: 4 bases; junction bases outside the gene matches: 6. CDR3 length: 16 amino acids.

This clonotype has only a few counts. The CDR3 bases are TGTGCCATCAGTCGGACAGCGAATTCACCCCTCCACTTT. Encoded protein: CAISRTANSPLHF. The chain links TRBV10-3 to TRBJ1-6; possibly TRBD1 for D (6 bases). The CDR3 has 13 residues. Germline loops: CDR1 ENHRY, CDR2 SYGVKD. V was pared by 5 bases and J by 7 bases, with 9 bases between.

This chain connects TRBV10-3 to TRBJ2-2; 10 nucleotides match TRBD2. This CDR3 region has 15 residues. The V gene end was trimmed by 7 bases and the J gene end by 6 bases; junction bases not matched to a gene: 8. Per the germline V gene, CDR1 is ENHRY and CDR2 is SYGVKD. The CDR3 loop is CAIKSIAGGPGELFF. DNA for the CDR3: TGTGCCATCAAATCCATAGCGGGAGGCCCCGGGGAGCTGTTTTTT.

The chain employs TRBV10-2 and TRBJ2-7, with D maybe TRBD2 (5 bases). V was cut by 4 bases and J by 2 bases, with 18 bases left in between. Germline V CDR1 and CDR2: WSHSY, SAAADI. The CDR3 has 16 residues. CDR3 DNA sequence: TGCGCCAGCAGTGCTAGAGGCAGGACTCGGACCTACGAGCAGTACTTC. It yields the protein CASSARGRTRTYEQYF.

CDR3 amino acids: CSARNTIYF. CDR3 nucleotides: TGCAGTGCTAGGAACACCATATATTTT. The chain is built from TRBV20-1 and TRBJ1-3; D unclear. CDR1 and CDR2 (germline): DFQATT, SNEGSKA (reference sequence). The ends were cut back, 3 bases at V and 7 bases at J, with 1 base in the middle. CDR3 length equals 9 residues.

The chain has TRBV2 and TRBJ1-1; the D is unclear. The CDR3 runs 14 residues. V lost 8 bases and J lost 4, with 17 bases in between. Germline CDR1 reads SNHLY; CDR2 reads FYNNEI. Written as DNA, the CDR3 is TGTGCCAGCGTTGATAAGGGAATTGGCACTGAAGCTTTCTTT. Residues: CASVDKGIGTEAFF.

To note about this clonotype: This may be a read error: a much more frequent sequence differs by one nucleotide. CDR3: CASSDRQDLATDTQYF. The DNA of the CDR3 is TGTGCCAGCAGTGATCGACAGGACCTAGCTACAGATACGCAGTATTTT. The genes are TRBV25-1 and TRBJ2-3, with a possible D match to TRBD1 (6 bases). V lost 3 bases to trimming and J lost 3 bases, with 16 bases between them. In germline, CDR1 is MGHDK, CDR2 SYGVNS. The CDR3 covers 16 residues.

This clonotype has at least ten counts. The chain joins TRBV7-2 to TRBJ1-6; maybe TRBD1 (6 bases). Germline CDR1 reads SGHTA; CDR2 reads FQGNSA. V lost 0 bases and J lost 11, with 17 bases in between. The CDR3 is 16 amino acids. The DNA for the CDR3 is TGTGCCAGCAGCTTAGCGTGGGGACACCGGCTTACACCCCTCCACTTT. Translated, it gives CASSLAWGHRLTPLHF.

The chain joins TRBV7-9 to TRBJ1-3; the D gene is possibly TRBD1 (5 bases). Germline V gene lookup returns CDR1 SEHNR and CDR2 FQNEAQ (reference sequence). The ends were cut back, 3 bases at V and 6 bases at J, with 12 bases in the middle. The CDR3 consists of 14 residues. CDR3 sequence (DNA): TGTGCCAGCAGCTTCCTACAGGCTGAAAACACCATATATTTT. This encodes CASSFLQAENTIYF.

This clonotype was observed at least ten times. The chain has TRBV7-2 and TRBJ2-7; TRBD2 matches at 13 bases. Trimming at V came to 4 bases and at J to 7 bases, leaving 7 bases not matched to a gene. This CDR3 region has 15 residues. Germline CDR1 SGHTA, CDR2 FQGNSA. The CDR3 coding sequence is TGTGCCAGCAGCTCCCCACCGGGACTAGCGGGGGAGCAGTACTTC. Amino acid sequence: CASSSPPGLAGEQYF.

The chain's CDR3 is CAAAGINYGYTF. CDR3 DNA: TGTGCCGCCGCCGGGATCAACTATGGCTACACCTTC. The chain couples TRBV6-5 to TRBJ1-2; D gene uncertain. The ends were cut back, 11 bases at V and 2 bases at J, with 12 bases in the middle. The CDR3 consists of 12 residues. Germline values: CDR1 MNHEY, CDR2 SVGAGI.

This clonotype was observed at least ten times. The chain links TRBV7-9 to TRBJ1-6, with a weak D call TRBD1 (5 bases). Trimming pared 5 bases from V and 4 bases from J, leaving 12 bases between. The CDR3 is 15 amino acids. Germline V lookup: CDR1 SEHNR, CDR2 FQNEAQ (reference sequence). In DNA, the CDR3 is TGTGCCAGCAGCGGAGAGGACACTTATAATTCACCCCTCCACTTT. This sequence encodes CASSGEDTYNSPLHF.

The rearrangement links TRBV11-2 to TRBJ2-6; no firm D call. The CDR3 has 17 amino acids. V was pared by 8 bases and J by 0 bases, with 17 bases between. Germline CDR1 reads SGHAT; CDR2 reads FQNNGV. CDR3 in DNA: TGTGCCAGCGGGCCACCAGGACGGCTCTCTGGGGCCAACGTCCTGACTTTC. Its protein product is CASGPPGRLSGANVLTF.

This clonotype was seen many times. One end of the junction fails to match germline, which may point to a read error. The rearrangement uses TRBV14 and TRBJ1-5; D may be TRBD1 (6 bases). CDR3 size: 14 residues. Germline CDR1 and CDR2: SGHDN and FVKESK. The CDR3 here is CVSSQGGYNQPQHF. CDR3 DNA sequence: TGTGTCAGCAGCCAAGGGGGATACAATCAGCCCCAGCATTTT.